The present T cell receptor beta chain was sequenced within a study of resident and recirculating memory T cells in vitiligo. V gave up 7 bases and J gave up 5 bases, with 14 bases separating them. CDR3 size: 13 residues. Germline CDR1 reads MNHNS; CDR2 reads SASEGT. Using immunoSEQ multiplex PCR, the repertoire was profiled, and TCRdb retains in-frame clones only, with some absent. The table includes tens of thousands of clones, roughly 92% detected once. Stability required unchanged lesions during the previous 6 months. The clonotype was recovered from a male donor with vitiligo. The chain joins TRBV6-1 to TRBJ1-2; D is unclear. The specimen was blood. In nucleotides, the CDR3 is TGTGCCAGCAAAATAGACTCGGGGTATGGCTACACCTTC. Amino acid sequence: CASKIDSGYGYTF.